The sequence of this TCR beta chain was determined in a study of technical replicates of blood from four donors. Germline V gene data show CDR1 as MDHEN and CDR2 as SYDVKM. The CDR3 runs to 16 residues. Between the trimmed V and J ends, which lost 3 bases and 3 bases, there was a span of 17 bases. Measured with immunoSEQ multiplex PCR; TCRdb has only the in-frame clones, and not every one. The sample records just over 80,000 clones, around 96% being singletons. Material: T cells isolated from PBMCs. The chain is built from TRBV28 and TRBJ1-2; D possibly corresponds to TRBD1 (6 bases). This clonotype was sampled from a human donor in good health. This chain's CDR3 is CASSFGSGGLDYGYTF. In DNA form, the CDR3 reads TGTGCCAGCAGTTTCGGGAGCGGGGGGCTGGACTATGGCTACACCTTC.